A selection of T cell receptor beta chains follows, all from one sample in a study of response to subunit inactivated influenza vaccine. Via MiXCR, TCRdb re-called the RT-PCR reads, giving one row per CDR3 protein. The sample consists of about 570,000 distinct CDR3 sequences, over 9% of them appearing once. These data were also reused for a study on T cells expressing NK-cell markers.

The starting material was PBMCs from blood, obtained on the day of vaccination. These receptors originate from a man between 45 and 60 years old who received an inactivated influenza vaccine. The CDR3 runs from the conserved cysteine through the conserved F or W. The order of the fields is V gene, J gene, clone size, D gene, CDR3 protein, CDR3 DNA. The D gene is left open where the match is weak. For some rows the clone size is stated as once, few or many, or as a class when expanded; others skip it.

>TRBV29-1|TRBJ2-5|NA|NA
CSVAGDAETQYF
TGCAGCGTTGCGGGTGACGCAGAGACCCAGTACTTC
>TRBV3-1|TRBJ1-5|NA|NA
CASSQGGGSNQPQHF
TGTGCCAGCAGCCAGGGGGGCGGCAGCAATCAGCCCCAGCATTTT
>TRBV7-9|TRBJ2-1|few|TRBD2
CASSLGGTGITYNEQFF
TGTGCCAGCAGCCTGGGGGGGACTGGGATCACCTACAATGAGCAGTTCTTC
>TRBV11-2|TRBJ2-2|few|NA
CASMGGLLGGTGELFF
TGTGCCAGCATGGGTGGTTTGCTAGGCGGAACCGGGGAGCTGTTTTTT
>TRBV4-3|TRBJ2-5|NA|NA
CASSQGGGFQETQYF
TGCGCCAGCAGCCAAGGGGGCGGATTTCAAGAGACCCAGTACTTC
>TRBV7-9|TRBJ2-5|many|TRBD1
CASSFRDSLQETQYF
TGTGCCAGCAGCTTTCGGGACAGCCTTCAAGAGACCCAGTACTTC
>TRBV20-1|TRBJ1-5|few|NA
CSALQGGNQPQHF
TGCAGTGCTCTTCAGGGTGGGAATCAGCCCCAGCATTTT
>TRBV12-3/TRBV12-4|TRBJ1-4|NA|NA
CASSFPGINEKLFF
TGTGCCAGCAGTTTCCCAGGGATTAATGAAAAACTGTTTTTT
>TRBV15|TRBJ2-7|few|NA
CATSRDYQGGGYEQYF
TGTGCCACCAGCAGAGATTATCAGGGAGGGGGCTACGAGCAGTACTTC
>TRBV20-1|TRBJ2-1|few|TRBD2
CSAVTSGSGNEQFF
TGCAGTGCCGTAACTAGCGGGAGTGGTAATGAGCAGTTCTTC
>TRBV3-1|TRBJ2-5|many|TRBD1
CASSLGTGQETQYF
TGTGCCAGCAGCCTCGGGACAGGGCAAGAGACCCAGTACTTC
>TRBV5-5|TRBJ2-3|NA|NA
CASSLVLGSSSTDTQYF
TGTGCCAGCAGCTTGGTATTAGGGTCTTCTAGCACAGATACGCAGTATTTT
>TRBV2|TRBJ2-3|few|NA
CASSDSLGRTDTQYF
TGTGCCAGCAGTGACAGTTTGGGGCGCACAGATACGCAGTATTTT
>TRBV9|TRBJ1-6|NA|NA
CASSVGGGGGSGYSPLHF
TGTGCCAGCAGCGTAGGAGGGGGAGGCGGCAGCGGATATTCACCCCTCCACTTT
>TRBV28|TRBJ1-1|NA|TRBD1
CAGTRTGRSTEAFF
TGTGCCGGGACTAGGACAGGGAGGAGCACTGAAGCTTTCTTT
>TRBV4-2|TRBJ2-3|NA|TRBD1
CASSQPGTGGRTDTQYF
TGTGCCAGCAGCCAGCCCGGGACAGGGGGTCGCACAGATACGCAGTATTTT
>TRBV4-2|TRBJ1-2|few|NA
CASSQDLGDGYTF
TGTGCCAGCAGCCAAGATCTTGGGGATGGCTACACCTTC
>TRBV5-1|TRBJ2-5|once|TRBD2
CASQKTSGSNQETQYF
TGCGCCAGTCAGAAAACTAGCGGGAGCAACCAAGAGACCCAGTACTTC
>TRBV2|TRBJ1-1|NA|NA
CASSVGQTEAFF
TGTGCCAGCAGTGTGGGGCAGACTGAAGCTTTCTTT
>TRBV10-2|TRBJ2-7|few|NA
CASSNQGYEQYF
TGCGCCAGCAGTAACCAGGGCTACGAGCAGTACTTC
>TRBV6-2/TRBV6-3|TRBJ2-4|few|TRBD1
CASSPRTGKNIQYF
TGTGCCAGCAGCCCCCGGACAGGGAAAAACATTCAGTACTTC
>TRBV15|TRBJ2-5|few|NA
CATSTTAGGLEYF
TGTGCCACCAGCACCACCGCCGGGGGGCTTGAGTACTTC
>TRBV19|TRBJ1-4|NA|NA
CASSISFWSNEKLFF
TGTGCCAGTAGTATTTCCTTCTGGTCTAATGAAAAACTGTTTTTT
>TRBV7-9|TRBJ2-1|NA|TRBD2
CASSLAGTSKFF
TGTGCCAGCAGCTTAGCCGGGACTAGCAAGTTCTTC
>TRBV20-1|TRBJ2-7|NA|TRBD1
CSAPGWGQADLQYF
TGCAGTGCTCCGGGGTGGGGACAGGCAGATTTGCAGTACTTC
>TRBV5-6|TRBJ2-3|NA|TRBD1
CASSPGRTGGLHTDTQYF
TGTGCCAGCAGTCCGGGGAGGACAGGGGGCCTTCACACAGATACGCAGTATTTT
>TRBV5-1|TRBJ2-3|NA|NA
CASSLTGRADTQYF
TGCGCCAGCAGCCTCACAGGGAGGGCAGATACGCAGTATTTT
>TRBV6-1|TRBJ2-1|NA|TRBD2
CASSLNSGRAAYNEQFF
TGTGCCAGCAGCTTGAACAGCGGGAGGGCCGCCTACAATGAGCAGTTCTTC